The sequence of this TCR beta chain was determined in a study of blood T cell repertoires in COVID-19. Unmatched junction bases numbered 12, after V lost 0 bases and J lost 0 bases. Germline CDR1 and CDR2: KGHDR and SFDVKD. The CDR3 is 19 amino acids. Sequencing was performed with immunoSEQ multiplex PCR; in TCRdb, only in-frame clones are kept and a portion is missing. Of approximately 320,000 clones in the sample, about nine tenths were seen once. Seattle patients were enrolled during active infection and followed longitudinally. Sequencing was performed on peripheral blood. The chain joins TRBV24-1 to TRBJ2-7, with TRBD2 matching over 8 bases. This receptor was identified in a woman younger than 45 with COVID-19, enrolled during active disease. CDR3 in amino acids: CATSDLPGRGARASYEQYF. CDR3 DNA: TGTGCCACCAGTGATTTGCCTGGGCGGGGGGCCAGGGCCTCCTACGAGCAGTACTTC.